Included here is one TCR beta chain sequence, with context. This record belongs to a study of shared clonotypes between healthy human individuals. Profiled with immunoSEQ multiplex PCR; TCRdb holds only in-frame clones, not every one. The sample contains 980,000 or so clones, over 60% of which appear only once. V dropped 4 bases and J dropped 7; count of bases not matched to a gene: 3. The germline gives CDR1 ENHRY, CDR2 SYGVKD. This CDR3 contains 15 residues. The sample was memory CD4+ T cells sorted from blood. Noted subset: CD45RA-negative fraction. This clonotype originated in a man aged 18 to 30 in good health. The chain carries TRBV10-3 and TRBJ1-6; 11 nucleotides align to TRBD1. The CDR3 spells CAISADRGQNSPLHF. The CDR3 DNA follows: TGTGCCATCAGTGCGGACAGGGGGCAAAATTCACCCCTCCACTTT.